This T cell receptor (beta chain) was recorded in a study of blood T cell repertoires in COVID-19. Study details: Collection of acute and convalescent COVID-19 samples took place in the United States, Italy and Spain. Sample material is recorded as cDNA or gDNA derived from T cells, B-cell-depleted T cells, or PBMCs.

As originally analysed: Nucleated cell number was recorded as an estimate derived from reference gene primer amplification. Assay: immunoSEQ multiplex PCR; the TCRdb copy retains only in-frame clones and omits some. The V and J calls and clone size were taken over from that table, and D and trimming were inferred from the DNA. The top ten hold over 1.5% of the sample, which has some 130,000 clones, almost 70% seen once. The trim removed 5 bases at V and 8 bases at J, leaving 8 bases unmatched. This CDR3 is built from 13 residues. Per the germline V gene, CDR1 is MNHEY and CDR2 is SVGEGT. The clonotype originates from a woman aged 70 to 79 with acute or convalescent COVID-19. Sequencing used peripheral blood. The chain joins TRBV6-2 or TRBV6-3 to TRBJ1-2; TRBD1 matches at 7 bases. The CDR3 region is CASSRQGAGGYTF. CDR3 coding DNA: TGTGCCAGCAGTCGACAGGGAGCAGGGGGCTACACCTTC.